The 27 T cell receptor beta chains listed next were all sequenced from one sample in a study of cytomegalovirus exposure and HLA in healthy donors. Both 60 Vbeta primers and 13 Jbeta primers went into the PCR. Sequencing used immunoSEQ multiplex PCR; TCRdb keeps in-frame clones, though not all of them. Among around 180,000 clones listed, roughly 87% were seen once. The sequenced sample was PBMCs. The receptor set was obtained from a girl under two years old in good health and CMV-seronegative.

The rearrangement uses TRBV6-6 and TRBJ1-2; no definite D call. V lost 6 bases to trimming and J lost 5 bases, with 13 bases between them. The V gene's germline CDR1 is MNHNY and CDR2 SVGAGI (reference sequence). This CDR3 contains 13 residues. CDR3 nucleotides: TGTGCCAGCAGCCGAACGGAGGGATATGGCTACACCTTC. This gives the protein CASSRTEGYGYTF.

The gene calls are TRBV5-4 and TRBJ2-1; 10 nucleotides align to TRBD1. V trimming: 4 bases; J trimming: 6 bases; junction bases outside the gene matches: 7. Germline V CDR1 and CDR2: SGHNT, YYREEE (reference sequence). CDR3 length equals 15 residues. The CDR3 DNA follows: TGTGCCAGCAGCCCCCGACAGGGGGCCGGCAATGAGCAGTTCTTC. It yields the protein CASSPRQGAGNEQFF.

The J gene is TRBJ2-1, the V gene TRBV6-5, with 8 bases aligning to TRBD1. The V segment lost 2 bases and the J segment 7 bases; nucleotides outside the gene matches: 7. This CDR3 contains 15 residues. Germline V gene lookup returns CDR1 MNHEY and CDR2 SVGAGI. Written as DNA, the CDR3 is TGTGCCAGCAGTTACCTCCCGGGACAGGCTAATGAGCAGTTCTTC. This encodes CASSYLPGQANEQFF.

DNA for the CDR3: TGTGCCAGCAGCTTCGGCGAGGGCACCTACGAGCAGTACTTC. It translates to CASSFGEGTYEQYF. This chain links TRBV7-9 with TRBJ2-7, with D maybe TRBD2 (5 bases). This CDR3 spans 14 amino acids. The germline V and J ends were trimmed by 3 bases and 2 bases, with 11 bases remaining between them. CDR1 SEHNR and CDR2 FQNEAQ come from the germline V gene (reference sequence).

The rearrangement links TRBV5-8 to TRBJ2-7; tentative D call: TRBD1 (5 bases). The CDR3 is 13 amino acids. Germline CDR1 and CDR2: SGHTS and YDEGEE. The V gene lost 0 bases and the J gene lost 5 bases, with 9 bases spanning the gap. In DNA, the CDR3 is TGTGCCAGCAGCTTGGCCTGGGGCCACGAGCAGTACTTC. Translating it yields CASSLAWGHEQYF.

This clone was recorded a few times. V is TRBV27 and J is TRBJ1-6; D gene ambiguous. The V gene's germline CDR1 is MNHEY and CDR2 SMNVEV (reference sequence). Trimming pared 5 bases from V and 9 bases from J, leaving 20 bases between. The CDR3 covers 16 residues. Here the CDR3 DNA reads TGTGCCAGCAGTCCAATCGGCCCCGGGAGGGTTTCACCCCTCCACTTT. As protein: CASSPIGPGRVSPLHF.

The J gene is TRBJ2-1, the V gene TRBV6-1; TRBD1 matches at 7 bases. The CDR3 is made up of 20 amino acids. Germline V CDR1 and CDR2: MNHNS, SASEGT. With 3 bases clipped from V and 5 bases from J, the junction kept 22 bases outside the gene matches. As DNA, the CDR3 is TGTGCCAGCAGTGATTACCGACTCACAGGGGCCCCACGCTTTGACAATGAGCAGTTCTTC. Translated: CASSDYRLTGAPRFDNEQFF.

V and J are TRBV6-6 and TRBJ2-1; D not certain. Per germline, CDR1 MNHNY and CDR2 SVGAGI (reference sequence). Trimming took 6 bases from V and 6 from J, leaving 9 bases between them. The CDR3 has 12 amino acids. The CDR3, as DNA: TGTGCCAGCAGATTGAGCCCCAATGAGCAGTTCTTC. This codes for CASRLSPNEQFF.

The chain joins TRBV30 to TRBJ2-4; a possible D gene is TRBD1 (6 bases). Trimming removed 6 bases from V and 0 bases from J, with 15 bases in between. Looked up from germline, CDR1 is GTSNPN and CDR2 is SVGIG (reference sequence). This CDR3 is built from 15 residues. The CDR3: CACAGVLVAKNIQYF. CDR3 DNA sequence: TGTGCCTGTGCAGGGGTTTTGGTAGCCAAAAACATTCAGTACTTC.

The chain links TRBV5-1 to TRBJ2-1; 9 positions match TRBD2. The CDR3 runs to 15 residues. Germline-derived CDR1 and CDR2 are SGHRS and YFSETQ. Trimming cost V 0 bases and J 5 bases; bases outside gene matches: 3. CDR3 sequence reads: CASSLEPSGDNEQFF. The DNA of the CDR3 is TGCGCCAGCAGCTTGGAACCTAGCGGGGACAATGAGCAGTTCTTC. Filled out from reference TRBV5-1 and TRBJ2-1, the complete variable domain reads KAGVTQTPRYLIKTRGQQVTLSCSPISGHRSVSWYQQTPGQGLQFLFEYFSETQRNKGNFPGRFSGRQFSNSRSEMNVSTLELGDSALYLCASSLEPSGDNEQFFGPGTRLTVL.

The chain carries TRBV27 and TRBJ2-2; 9 positions agree with TRBD1. Germline CDR1 MNHEY, CDR2 SMNVEV (reference sequence). This CDR3 has 14 amino acids. The J segment lost 6 bases and the V segment lost 8 bases, leaving 7 bases of the junction unmatched. The CDR3 reads CASGNRGLAGELFF. In nucleotides, the CDR3 is TGTGCCAGCGGAAACAGGGGGCTGGCCGGGGAGCTGTTTTTT.

This clone was detected once. V usage is TRBV10-1 and J usage is TRBJ1-3; D remains ambiguous. The CDR3 length is 11 residues. Germline values: CDR1 WNHNN, CDR2 SYGVQD (reference sequence). V was trimmed by 6 bases and J by 5 bases, leaving 5 bases between them. CDR3 in amino acids: CASRWRNTIYF. DNA for the CDR3: TGCGCCAGCAGGTGGCGAAACACCATATATTTT.

The rearrangement links TRBV7-3 to TRBJ2-3; 11 positions agree with TRBD2. CDR3 length equals 15 residues. Trimming took 5 bases from V and 2 from J; bases not matched to a gene: 3. CDR1 and CDR2 from the germline V gene are SGHTA and FQGTGA. DNA of the CDR3: TGTGCCAGCAGCGAGACTAGCGGGATCACAGATACGCAGTATTTT. It specifies CASSETSGITDTQYF.

The chain is built from TRBV29-1 and TRBJ1-1, with D possibly being TRBD1 (6 bases). V was shortened by 2 bases and J by 0 bases, with 7 bases between the two germline ends. CDR3 length equals 13 residues. From germline, CDR1 is SQVTM and CDR2 ANQGSEA. CDR3 DNA: TGCAGCGTTGAACACAGGGTGAACACTGAAGCTTTCTTT. Translated: CSVEHRVNTEAFF.

V is TRBV5-8 and J is TRBJ2-3; 7 bases fit TRBD2. V lost 0 bases and J lost 2; bases outside the gene matches: 9. This CDR3 spans 17 amino acids. CDR1 and CDR2 (germline): SGHTS, YDEGEE. The CDR3 protein is CASSLGLERDFTDTQYF. As DNA, the CDR3 is TGTGCCAGCAGCTTGGGGTTGGAGCGGGACTTCACAGATACGCAGTATTTT.

The CDR3 protein is CASSLPGTGRPRTQHF. The DNA of the CDR3 is TGTGCCAGCAGCCTTCCCGGGACAGGGCGTCCTAGAACCCAGCATTTT. The V and J genes are TRBV14 and TRBJ1-5; 9 bases are shared with TRBD1. This CDR3 is built from 16 residues. Germline V gene lookup returns CDR1 SGHDN and CDR2 FVKESK. After removal of 4 bases from V and 11 bases from J, the junction contained 15 bases not matched to a gene.

The V and J genes are TRBV5-6 and TRBJ1-2; D possibly corresponds to TRBD1 (5 bases). Germline CDR1 is SGHDT and CDR2 is YYEEEE. V was cut by 3 bases and J by 8 bases, with 14 bases left in between. The CDR3 is made up of 13 amino acids. CDR3: CASSSKTVAGYTF. CDR3 bases: TGTGCCAGCAGCTCTAAGACAGTCGCGGGCTACACCTTC. Full variable domain (missing parts from reference TRBV5-6 and TRBJ1-2): DAGVTQSPTHLIKTRGQQVTLRCSPKSGHDTVSWYQQALGQGPQFIFQYYEEEERQRGNFPDRFSGHQFPNYSSELNVNALLLGDSALYLCASSSKTVAGYTFGSGTRLTVV.

The V gene is TRBV6-5, the J gene TRBJ2-5, with 7 bases that match TRBD2. Germline values: CDR1 MNHEY, CDR2 SVGAGI. This CDR3 is built from 15 residues. V trimming: 0 bases; J trimming: 4 bases; junction bases outside the gene matches: 5. The CDR3 region has the DNA TGTGCCAGCAGTTACTCGGGTGGGGGGGTAGAGACCCAGTACTTC. It is translated as CASSYSGGGVETQYF.

This chain connects TRBV6-5 to TRBJ1-5, with 7 bases fitting TRBD1. CDR1 MNHEY and CDR2 SVGAGI come from the germline V gene. The CDR3 totals 16 residues. V shed 6 bases, J shed 1 base, and the junction held 9 bases outside the gene matches. DNA for the CDR3: TGTGCCAGCAGGTACAGGGGTAGGAGAAGCAATCAGCCCCAGCATTTT. It translates to CASRYRGRRSNQPQHF.

This clone has just a few counts. The chain joins TRBV19 to TRBJ2-1, with a possible D match to TRBD1 (5 bases). Germline assignment: CDR1 LNHDA and CDR2 SQIVND (reference sequence). Trimming took off 7 bases at V and 10 bases at J, with 20 bases between the two ends. The CDR3 extends over 14 amino acids. The CDR3 DNA follows: TGTGCCAGTAACTCCAAAGGCAGGGTAAACGAGCAGTTCTTC. Amino acid sequence: CASNSKGRVNEQFF.

The gene calls are TRBV5-1 and TRBJ2-7, with 9 nucleotides matching TRBD2. Germline assignment: CDR1 SGHRS and CDR2 YFSETQ. The ends lost 0 bases at V and 3 bases at J; junction bases unmatched: 4. The CDR3 has 15 residues. The CDR3 nucleotides read TGCGCCAGCAGCTTGGGGCTAGCGGGGATCTACGAGCAGTACTTC. Translating it yields CASSLGLAGIYEQYF.

The V gene is TRBV2, the J gene TRBJ1-6; 7 bases are shared with TRBD1. V dropped 9 bases and J dropped 10; count of bases not matched to a gene: 15. The germline gives CDR1 SNHLY, CDR2 FYNNEI. The CDR3 is 15 residues long. In DNA form, the CDR3 reads TGTGCCAGTCGTCCGGGACAGAGCATTCGGTCACCCCTCCACTTT. Encoded protein: CASRPGQSIRSPLHF.

The CDR3 is CASSLEVATVAHEQYF. The DNA of the CDR3 is TGCGCCAGCAGCTTGGAGGTAGCCACCGTAGCCCACGAGCAGTACTTC. The rearrangement joins TRBV5-1 to TRBJ2-7; D uncertain. The CDR3 is made up of 16 amino acids. V lost 0 bases and J 5 bases, leaving 18 bases between the germline ends. Germline V lookup: CDR1 SGHRS, CDR2 YFSETQ.

The rearrangement joins TRBV18 to TRBJ1-2; maybe TRBD1 (6 bases). The CDR3 runs to 13 residues. Germline V gene data show CDR1 as KGHSH and CDR2 as LQKENI. The V end was cut by 4 bases, the J end by 6 bases, with 12 bases between. The CDR3 DNA is TGTGCCAGCTCACAGGGGGAGATAAATGGCTACACCTTC. Its protein is CASSQGEINGYTF.

This chain joins TRBV9 and TRBJ1-1, with 9 bases matching TRBD1. The CDR3 consists of 14 residues. J gave up 4 bases and V 3 bases, and 4 bases lay outside the gene matches. CDR1 and CDR2 from the germline V gene are SGDLS and YYNGEE. Here the CDR3 reads CASSATGGFTEAFF. The CDR3, as DNA: TGTGCCAGCAGCGCAACAGGGGGCTTCACTGAAGCTTTCTTT.

This chain links TRBV5-8 with TRBJ2-7, with 7 bases aligning to TRBD2. CDR1 and CDR2 (germline): SGHTS, YDEGEE. The length of the CDR3 is 14 residues. V dropped 0 bases and J dropped 2; count of bases not matched to a gene: 2. This chain's CDR3 is CASSLAGGTYEQYF. CDR3 bases: TGTGCCAGCAGCTTGGCGGGGGGAACCTACGAGCAGTACTTC.

This clone appeared once. This chain uses TRBV6-6 with TRBJ2-4; maybe TRBD1 (5 bases). Trimming removed 7 bases at V and 0 bases at J, with 16 bases between. The CDR3 covers 16 residues. Per germline, CDR1 MNHNY and CDR2 SVGAGI (reference sequence). CDR3 protein: CASNSPTALAKNIQYF. CDR3 DNA sequence: TGTGCCAGCAATTCCCCGACAGCACTAGCCAAAAACATTCAGTACTTC.